The 14 T cell receptor beta chains below were found in one sample sequenced in a study of blood T cells in healthy people across ages. Sample-barcoded 5' priming and a J-beta primer mix drove a second PCR of about 6 to 12 cycles. TCRdb reanalysed the 5' RACE reads using MiXCR and keeps one entry per CDR3 protein. This sample has roughly 410,000 distinct CDR3 sequences, with approximately 47% found just once. Sequencing was performed on blood. Receptors originate from a man aged 55 to 70 in good health.

The rearrangement joins TRBV27 to TRBJ2-5; 8 nucleotides agree with TRBD1. Germline assignment: CDR1 MNHEY and CDR2 SMNVEV (reference sequence). With 4 bases clipped from V and 13 bases from J, the junction kept 17 bases outside the gene matches. This CDR3 has 15 residues. This CDR3 reads CASSCSGQGWYERYF. As DNA, the CDR3 is TGTGCCAGCAGTTGTTCCGGACAGGGATGGTACGAGCGGTACTTC.

The rearrangement uses TRBV30 and TRBJ2-1; 7 bases fit TRBD2. V dropped 0 bases and J dropped 10; count of bases not matched to a gene: 12. The CDR3 runs to 15 residues. CDR1 and CDR2 (germline): GTSNPN, SVGIG (reference sequence). The chain's CDR3 is CAWSVSAGYAFEQFF. CDR3 nucleotides: TGTGCCTGGAGTGTCTCAGCGGGGTACGCATTCGAGCAGTTCTTC.

This clonotype has a count of ten or more. This chain uses TRBV4-3 with TRBJ2-7; D call uncertain. Trimming took off 4 bases at V and 4 bases at J, with 14 bases between the two ends. The germline V gene has CDR1 LGHNA and CDR2 YSLEER. This CDR3 comprises 14 residues. The CDR3 reads CASSPKPNSYEQYF. DNA for the CDR3: TGCGCCAGCAGCCCCAAGCCAAATTCGTACGAGCAGTACTTC.

This chain links TRBV7-2 with TRBJ2-1; D is unresolved. There are 16 residues in the CDR3. Trimming removed 1 base from V and 5 bases from J, with 15 bases in between. Germline V gives CDR1 SGHTA, CDR2 FQGNSA. CDR3 sequence reads: CASSLGGGGLHNEQFF. In DNA form, the CDR3 reads TGTGCCAGCAGCTTAGGAGGCGGCGGTTTGCACAATGAGCAGTTCTTC.

This chain connects TRBV20-1 to TRBJ2-1; D is possibly TRBD2 (5 bases). The germline V gene encodes CDR1 DFQATT and CDR2 SNEGSKA (reference sequence). The CDR3 spans 14 residues. Trimming shortened V by 0 bases and J by 10 bases, and 16 bases separated the two germline ends. The CDR3 bases are TGCAGTGCTAGAGATGGACTCCAACCCCGGGAGCAGTTCTTC. Its protein is CSARDGLQPREQFF.

This clonotype was counted ten times or more. This may be a read error, as it is one base from a much larger clone. The chain carries TRBV9 and TRBJ2-5, with a tentative D call TRBD1 (6 bases). The CDR3 has 15 residues. Trimming took off 4 bases at V and 11 bases at J, with 24 bases between the two ends. CDR1 and CDR2 (germline): SGDLS, YYNGEE. The CDR3: CASSPQGTKTDEQYF. CDR3 bases: TGTGCCAGCAGCCCCCAGGGGACCAAGACGGATGAGCAGTACTTC.

This clonotype was seen only a few times. The J gene is TRBJ2-5, the V gene TRBV12-3 or TRBV12-4; TRBD1 matches 8 bases. Trimming at V came to 6 bases and at J to 5 bases, leaving 11 bases not matched to a gene. This CDR3 spans 15 amino acids. CDR3 DNA sequence: TGTGCCAGCAGCACCGACAGGGGACAACGGGAGACCCAGTACTTC. Protein product: CASSTDRGQRETQYF.

Notes on this clonotype: A read error may produce the germline difference seen at one junction end. The chain has TRBV18 and TRBJ2-5, with unresolved D. The CDR3 consists of 14 residues. Germline CDR1 reads KGHSH; CDR2 reads LQKENI. CDR3 loop: CASSPPAQQETRYF. The CDR3 DNA is TGTGCCAGCTCACCACCGGCGCAGCAAGAGACCCGGTACTTC.

This clonotype was seen repeatedly, ten times or more. The gene calls are TRBV7-9 and TRBJ2-3; D ambiguous. The CDR3 length is 14 residues. CDR1 and CDR2 (germline): SEHNR, FQNEAQ (reference sequence). V shed 7 bases and J shed 4 bases, with 15 bases lying between them. The CDR3 protein is CASTNSQWSDTQYF. The CDR3 bases are TGTGCCAGCACCAACTCCCAGTGGTCAGATACGCAGTATTTT.

This clonotype was observed at least ten times. The rearrangement joins TRBV7-2 to TRBJ2-7; D unclear. Trimming removed 5 bases from V and 7 bases from J, with 21 bases in between. Germline V CDR1 and CDR2: SGHTA, FQGNSA. The CDR3 totals 15 residues. The CDR3 DNA sequence: TGTGCCAGCAGCCCCCTTTTGAGTCTTCCCCGGGAGCAGTACTTC. Protein product: CASSPLLSLPREQYF.

This clonotype appeared a few times. V is TRBV28 and J is TRBJ2-1; unclear D gene. The CDR3 is 15 amino acids. Germline V gene data show CDR1 as MDHEN and CDR2 as SYDVKM. Trimming removed 10 bases from V and 4 bases from J, with 20 bases in between. CDR3 sequence: CAISQGRRRYNEQFF. The CDR3 region has the DNA TGTGCCATCTCCCAAGGGCGCCGGCGATACAATGAGCAGTTCTTC.

The table lists this clonotype with a few counts. V usage is TRBV7-9 and J usage is TRBJ1-4; no clear D. The V end was cut by 7 bases, the J end by 5 bases, with 17 bases between. CDR1 is SEHNR and CDR2 is FQNEAQ in the germline V gene (reference sequence). This CDR3 contains 15 residues. The CDR3 DNA reads as TGTGCCAGCACCACGGAAGGGTTAAGGAATGAAAAACTGTTTTTT. Its translation: CASTTEGLRNEKLFF.

This clonotype has a handful of counts. The chain combines TRBV5-1 with TRBJ2-7; D is possibly TRBD1 or TRBD2 (5 bases each). The CDR3 is 16 residues long. CDR1 is SGHRS and CDR2 is YFSETQ in the germline V gene. The V end was cut by 0 bases, the J end by 0 bases, with 13 bases between. The CDR3: CASSLGGTPRSYEQYF. In DNA form, the CDR3 reads TGCGCCAGCAGCTTGGGAGGGACGCCCCGCTCCTACGAGCAGTACTTC.

V usage is TRBV11-2 and J usage is TRBJ2-1, with 9 bases lining up with TRBD2. The CDR3 runs to 16 residues. V trimming: 1 base; J trimming: 7 bases; junction bases outside the gene matches: 8. The germline CDR1 and CDR2 sequences are SGHAT and FQNNGV. The CDR3 reads CASSLVAGGYGNEQFF. The CDR3 DNA sequence: TGTGCCAGCAGCTTAGTTGCGGGGGGGTACGGGAATGAGCAGTTCTTC. The whole variable domain, filled in from reference TRBV11-2 and TRBJ2-1, reads EAGVAQSPRYKIIEKRQSVAFWCNPISGHATLYWYQQILGQGPKLLIQFQNNGVVDDSQLPKDRFSAERLKGVDSTLKIQPAKLEDSAVYLCASSLVAGGYGNEQFFGPGTRLTVL.